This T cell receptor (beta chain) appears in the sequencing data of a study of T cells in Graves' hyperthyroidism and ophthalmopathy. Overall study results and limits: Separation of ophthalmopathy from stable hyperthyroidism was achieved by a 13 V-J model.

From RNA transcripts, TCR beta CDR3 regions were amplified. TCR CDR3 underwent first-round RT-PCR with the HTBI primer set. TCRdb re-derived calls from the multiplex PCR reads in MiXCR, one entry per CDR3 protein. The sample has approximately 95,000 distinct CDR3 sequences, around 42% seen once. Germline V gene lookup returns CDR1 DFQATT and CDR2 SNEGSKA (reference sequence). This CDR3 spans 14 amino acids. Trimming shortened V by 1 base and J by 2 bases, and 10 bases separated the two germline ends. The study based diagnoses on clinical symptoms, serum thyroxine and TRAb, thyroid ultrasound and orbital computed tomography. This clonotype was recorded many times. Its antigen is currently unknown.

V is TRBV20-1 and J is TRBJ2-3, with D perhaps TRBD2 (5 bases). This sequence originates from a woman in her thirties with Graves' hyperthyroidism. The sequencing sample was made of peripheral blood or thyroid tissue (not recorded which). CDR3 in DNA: TGCAGTGCTAGAGCGAGCGGACCCACAGATACGCAGTATTTT. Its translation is CSARASGPTDTQYF.